What follows describes a single T cell receptor beta chain. The antigen is not known. The record originates from a study of PD-1 blockade in classical Hodgkin lymphoma. Across the whole study: A 3 mg/kg intravenous dose of nivolumab was received by patients every 2 weeks.

Produced via immunoSEQ multiplex PCR; TCRdb's table is partial and in-frame only. This table holds 130,000 to 150,000 clones, about 81% found once. All the patients suffered relapse after autologous stem cell transplantation, and brentuximab vedotin exposure differed. Study results and limitations: Unlike CD8+ TCR diversity, which did not rise significantly by C4D1, CD4+ TCR diversity did. Newly diagnosed patients and complete responders had comparable diversity at baseline. Newly diagnosed patients were said to have less baseline TCR diversity than healthy donors did.

Between the trimmed V and J ends, which lost 3 bases and 4 bases, there was a span of 15 bases. This CDR3 comprises 15 residues. The germline gives CDR1 MGHDK, CDR2 SYGVNS. The sequencing here drew on peripheral blood mononuclear cells (PBMCs), taken before the second cycle of nivolumab. This clonotype was sampled from a human donor with classical Hodgkin lymphoma. The chain employs TRBV25-1 and TRBJ1-1, with no clear D. The DNA for the CDR3 is TGTGCCAGCAGTGAGCCTTTGGGGAGTGGCACTGAAGCTTTCTTT. Its translation: CASSEPLGSGTEAFF.